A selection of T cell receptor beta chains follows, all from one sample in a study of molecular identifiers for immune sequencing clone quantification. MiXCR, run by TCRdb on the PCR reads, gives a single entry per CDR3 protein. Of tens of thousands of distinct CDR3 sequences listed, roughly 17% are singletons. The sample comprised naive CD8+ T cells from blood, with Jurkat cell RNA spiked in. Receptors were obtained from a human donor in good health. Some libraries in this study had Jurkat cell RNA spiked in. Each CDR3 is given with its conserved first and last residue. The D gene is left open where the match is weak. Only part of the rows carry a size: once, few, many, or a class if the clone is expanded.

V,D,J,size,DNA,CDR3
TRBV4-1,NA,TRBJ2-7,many,TGCGCCAGCAGCCAATTCGCAGGGATCGACGAGCAGTACTTC,CASSQFAGIDEQYF
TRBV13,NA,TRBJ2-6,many,TGTGCCAGCAGCCACAGGACAGTAGTCGTCTCTGGGGCCAACGTCCTGACTTTC,CASSHRTVVVSGANVLTF
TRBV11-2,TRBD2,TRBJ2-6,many,TGTGCCAGCAGCTTAGCCCCGCGGGGGGAAGTATTCTCTGGGGCCAACGTCCTGACTTTC,CASSLAPRGEVFSGANVLTF
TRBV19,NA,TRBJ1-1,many,TGTGCCAGTCAGAGGGGGTTAACTGAAGCTTTCTTT,CASQRGLTEAFF
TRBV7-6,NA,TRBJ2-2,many,TGTGCCAGCAGCTTAGAATTAACCGGGGAGCTGTTTTTT,CASSLELTGELFF
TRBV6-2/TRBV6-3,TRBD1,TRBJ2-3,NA,TGTGCCAGCAGTACAGGGGGCCTTTCCACAGATACGGAGTATTTT,CASSTGGLSTDTEYF
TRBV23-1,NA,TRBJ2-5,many,TGCGCCAGCAGTGATGGACAGCAAGAGACCCAGTACTTC,CASSDGQQETQYF
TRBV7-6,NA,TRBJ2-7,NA,TGTGCCAGCAGCTCGGGGGTAACGGCCCTCTACGAGCAGTACTTC,CASSSGVTALYEQYF
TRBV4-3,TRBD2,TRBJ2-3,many,TGCGCCAGCAGCCAAGAGGGGCTAGCGGGAGGAACCTTCGGTACGCAGTATTTT,CASSQEGLAGGTFGTQYF
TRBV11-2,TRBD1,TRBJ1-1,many,TGTGCCAGCAGCTTTAAGGACAGGGCTGAAGCTTTCTTT,CASSFKDRAEAFF
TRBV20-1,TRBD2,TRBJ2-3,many,TGCAGTGCTACGGCGCGGGGGGCGAGCACTAGCACAGATACGCAGTATTTT,CSATARGASTSTDTQYF
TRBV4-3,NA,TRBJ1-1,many,TGCGCCAGCAGCCAAGAATGGGAAGATAACACTGAAGCTTTCTTT,CASSQEWEDNTEAFF
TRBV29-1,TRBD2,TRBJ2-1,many,TGCAGCGTCGGGACGGGACTAGCGGGCGAGCAGTTCTTC,CSVGTGLAGEQFF
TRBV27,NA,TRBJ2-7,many,TGTGCCAGCAGTTTCTTGCCCCCCTACGAGCAGTACTTC,CASSFLPPYEQYF
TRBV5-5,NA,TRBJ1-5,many,TGTGCCAGCAGCTTGGGGGTGTTTAGCAATCAGCCCCAGCATTTT,CASSLGVFSNQPQHF
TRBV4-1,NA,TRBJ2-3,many,TGCGCCAGCAGCCAAGAGGTACCGGGAGTGGCAGATACGCAGTATTTT,CASSQEVPGVADTQYF
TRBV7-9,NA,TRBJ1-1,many,TGTGCCAGCAGCCCCGGAACTGGTGATGAAGCTTTCTTT,CASSPGTGDEAFF
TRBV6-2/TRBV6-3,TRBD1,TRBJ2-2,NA,TGTGCCAGCAGCTCCAGGGGGAGAAACACCGGGGAGCTGTTTTTT,CASSSRGRNTGELFF
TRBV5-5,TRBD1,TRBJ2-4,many,TGTGCCAGCAGCTCACCGGGACAGGGGGTCGAAAACATTCAGTACTTC,CASSSPGQGVENIQYF
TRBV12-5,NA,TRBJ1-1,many,TGTGCTAGTGGTTCGACTGCCTTGACGAACACTGAAGCTTTCTTT,CASGSTALTNTEAFF
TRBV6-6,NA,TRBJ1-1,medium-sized,TGTGCCAGCAGTTATGACAACGGTGAAGCTTTCTTT,CASSYDNGEAFF
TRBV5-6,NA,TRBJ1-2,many,TGTGCCAGCAGCTTGTTAGACTATGGCTACACCTTC,CASSLLDYGYTF
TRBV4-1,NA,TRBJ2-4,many,TGCGCCAGCAGCCAAGCCGCCGGGACATTAGGCGTAGCCAAAAACATTCAGTACTTC,CASSQAAGTLGVAKNIQYF
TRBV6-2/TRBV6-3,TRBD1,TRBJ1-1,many,TGTGCCAGCTACTCCGGGACAGAGAACACTGAAGCTTTCTTT,CASYSGTENTEAFF
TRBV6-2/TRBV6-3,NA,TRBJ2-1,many,TGTGCCAGCAGTTACTCGATCACAACACCCCCGTACAATGAGCAGTTCTTC,CASSYSITTPPYNEQFF
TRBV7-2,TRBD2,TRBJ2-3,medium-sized,TGTGCCAGCAGCTTAGCTAGCGGGGTGACAGATACGCAGTATTTT,CASSLASGVTDTQYF
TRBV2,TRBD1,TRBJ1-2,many,TGTGCCAGCAGTGAAGGGACAGGGGATGGCTACACCTTC,CASSEGTGDGYTF
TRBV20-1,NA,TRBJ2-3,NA,TGCAGTGCTAGAGATCCAACCGGGGACGCTAGCACAGATACGCAGTATTTT,CSARDPTGDASTDTQYF
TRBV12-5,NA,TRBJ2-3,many,TGTGCTAGTGGTTTGGGGGGGGCCGACACAGATACGCAGTATTTT,CASGLGGADTDTQYF
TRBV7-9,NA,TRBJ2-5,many,TGTGCCAGCAGCTTTTATCCGGCCGCGTACCAAGAGACCCAGTACTTC,CASSFYPAAYQETQYF
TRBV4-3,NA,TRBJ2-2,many,TGCGCCAGCAGCCTATGGACTACCACGAACGCCGGGGAGCTGTTTTTT,CASSLWTTTNAGELFF
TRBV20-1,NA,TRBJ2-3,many,TGCAGTGCTGAAGAGGGGCCCGGCGCAGCCACGACGATAATCACAGATACGCAGTATTTT,CSAEEGPGAATTIITDTQYF
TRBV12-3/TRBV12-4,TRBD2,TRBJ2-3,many,TGTGCCAGTCTGGGAGGACTAGCGGGAGACACGCAGTATTTT,CASLGGLAGDTQYF
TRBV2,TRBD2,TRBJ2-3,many,TGTGCCACCTTAGTTACGGGGGGCCCGGGGGGGACAGATACGCAGTATTTT,CATLVTGGPGGTDTQYF
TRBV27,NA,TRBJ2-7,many,TGTGCCAGCAGTTCCCCAGGGCCGGTGGGCTACGAGCAGTACTTC,CASSSPGPVGYEQYF
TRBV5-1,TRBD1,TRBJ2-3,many,TGCGCCAGCAGCGCAACTCCCGGACAGGGGAGAGGCACAGATACGCAGTATTTT,CASSATPGQGRGTDTQYF
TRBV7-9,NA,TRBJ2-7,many,TGTGCCAGCAGCTTTCTCCGAGGGGCCCACGAGCAGTACTTC,CASSFLRGAHEQYF
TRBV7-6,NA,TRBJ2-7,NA,TGTGCCAGCAGCAAACAGGGTGGGCCTGAGCAGTACTTC,CASSKQGGPEQYF
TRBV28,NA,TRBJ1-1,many,TGTGCCAGCAGTCAACACCCCCTTGCGGCAACTGAAGCTTTCTTT,CASSQHPLAATEAFF
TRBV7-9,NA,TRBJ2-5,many,TGTGCCAGCAGCACGGTCTATTCAGAGACCCAGTACTTC,CASSTVYSETQYF
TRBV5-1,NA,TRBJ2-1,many,TGCGCCAGCAGACAGTCCTCCTACAATGAGCAGTTCTTC,CASRQSSYNEQFF
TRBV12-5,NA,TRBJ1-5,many,TGTGCTAGTGGACTCTTAACTATCGGACATGGAAATCAGCCCCAGCATTTT,CASGLLTIGHGNQPQHF
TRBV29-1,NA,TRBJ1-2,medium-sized,TGCAGCGTTGAGGCCCCCGAGAACTATGGCTACACCTTC,CSVEAPENYGYTF
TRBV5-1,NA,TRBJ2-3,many,TGCGCCAGCAGCTTGGAGGCTAGTAGGACAGATACGCAGTATTTT,CASSLEASRTDTQYF
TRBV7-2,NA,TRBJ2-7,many,TGTGCCAGCAGCTTCCAGGAGGGTGCCTCCTACGAGCAGTACTTC,CASSFQEGASYEQYF
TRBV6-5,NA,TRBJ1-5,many,TGTGCCAGCAATCCCTTACCGAGGACCGGGGGAAATCAGCCCCAGCATTTT,CASNPLPRTGGNQPQHF
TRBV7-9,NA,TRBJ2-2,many,TGTGCCAGCAGCTTAGACACCGGGGAGCTGTTTTTT,CASSLDTGELFF
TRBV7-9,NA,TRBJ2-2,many,TGTGCCAGCACCGGAACCCCTTACACCGGGGAGCTGTTTTTT,CASTGTPYTGELFF
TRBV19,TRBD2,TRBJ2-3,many,TGTGCCAGTACTGAGACTAGCGGGGGTTATACGCAGTATTTT,CASTETSGGYTQYF
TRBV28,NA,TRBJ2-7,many,TGTGCCAGTACAGGGTCCGGGTACGAGCAGTACTTC,CASTGSGYEQYF
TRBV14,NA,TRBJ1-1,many,TGTGCCAGCAGCGCACCAGGGGTTGAGGCTTTCTTT,CASSAPGVEAFF
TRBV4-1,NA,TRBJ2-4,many,TGCGCCAGCAGCCAAGAACCTAGCCTAGCCAAAAACATTCAGTACTTC,CASSQEPSLAKNIQYF
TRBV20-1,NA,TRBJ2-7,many,TGCAGTGCTGAGGGGTCTTCCCCTTCATACGAGCAGTACTTC,CSAEGSSPSYEQYF
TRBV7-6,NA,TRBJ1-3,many,TGTGCCAGCAGCCAGGCGGAAGGTCGGGGGACCATATATTTT,CASSQAEGRGTIYF
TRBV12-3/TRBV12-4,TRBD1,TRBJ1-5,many,TGTGCCAGCAGTCCCGGGACAGGGGGTCATCAGCCCCAGCATTTT,CASSPGTGGHQPQHF
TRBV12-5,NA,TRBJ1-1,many,TGTGCTAGTGGTCCGGGGACAACTCAAGCTTTCTTT,CASGPGTTQAFF
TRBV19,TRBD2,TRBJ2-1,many,TGTGCCAGTAGTATAGATTATGCGGGGGGGGCCTACAATGAGCAGTTCTTC,CASSIDYAGGAYNEQFF
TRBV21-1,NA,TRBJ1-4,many,TGTGCCAGCAGCAAAGAGCACAGCCGCACTAATGAAAAACTGTTTTTT,CASSKEHSRTNEKLFF
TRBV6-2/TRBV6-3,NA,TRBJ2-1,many,TGTGCCAGCAGTTACTCTGGTCCGGGGGCCAATGAGCAGTTCTTC,CASSYSGPGANEQFF